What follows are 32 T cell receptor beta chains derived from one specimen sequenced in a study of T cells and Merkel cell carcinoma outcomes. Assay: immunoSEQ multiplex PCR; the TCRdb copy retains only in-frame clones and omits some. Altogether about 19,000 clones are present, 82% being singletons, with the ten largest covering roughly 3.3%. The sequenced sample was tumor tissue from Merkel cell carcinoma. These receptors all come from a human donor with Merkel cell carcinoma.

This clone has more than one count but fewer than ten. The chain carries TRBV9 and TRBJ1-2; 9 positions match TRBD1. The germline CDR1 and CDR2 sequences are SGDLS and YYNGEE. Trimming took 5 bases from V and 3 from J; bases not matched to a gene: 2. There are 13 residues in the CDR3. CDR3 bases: TGTGCCAGCAGGGGGACAGGGTACTATGGCTACACCTTC. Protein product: CASRGTGYYGYTF.

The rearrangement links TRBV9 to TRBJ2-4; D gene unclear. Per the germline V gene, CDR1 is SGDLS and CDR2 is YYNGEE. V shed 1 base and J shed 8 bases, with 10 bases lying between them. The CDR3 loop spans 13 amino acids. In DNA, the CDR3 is TGTGCCAGCAGCGTATCGGTAGCCGACATTCAGTACTTC. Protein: CASSVSVADIQYF.

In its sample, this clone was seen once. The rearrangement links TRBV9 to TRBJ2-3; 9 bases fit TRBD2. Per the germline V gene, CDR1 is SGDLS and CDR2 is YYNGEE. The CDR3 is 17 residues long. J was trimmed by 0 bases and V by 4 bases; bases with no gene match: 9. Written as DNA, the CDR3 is TGTGCCAGCAGCCAACCCCTAGCGGGGAGCAGCACAGATACGCAGTATTTT. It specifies CASSQPLAGSSTDTQYF.

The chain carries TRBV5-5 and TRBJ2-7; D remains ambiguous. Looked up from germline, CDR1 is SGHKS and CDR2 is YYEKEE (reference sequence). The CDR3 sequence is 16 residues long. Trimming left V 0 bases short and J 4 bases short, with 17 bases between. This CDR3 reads CASSLGVGLYQYEQYF. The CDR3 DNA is TGTGCCAGCAGCTTGGGGGTAGGGCTCTACCAGTACGAGCAGTACTTC. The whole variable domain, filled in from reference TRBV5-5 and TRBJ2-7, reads DAGVTQSPTHLIKTRGQQVTLRCSPISGHKSVSWYQQVLGQGPQFIFQYYEKEERGRGNFPDRFSARQFPNYSSELNVNALLLGDSALYLCASSLGVGLYQYEQYFGPGTRLTVT.

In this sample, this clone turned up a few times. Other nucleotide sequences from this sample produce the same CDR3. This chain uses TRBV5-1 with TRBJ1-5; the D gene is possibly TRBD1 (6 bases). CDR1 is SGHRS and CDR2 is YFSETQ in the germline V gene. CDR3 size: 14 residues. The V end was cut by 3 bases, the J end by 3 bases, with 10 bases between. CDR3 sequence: CASSSGQPNQPQHF. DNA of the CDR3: TGCGCCAGCAGCTCAGGACAGCCCAATCAGCCCCAGCATTTT.

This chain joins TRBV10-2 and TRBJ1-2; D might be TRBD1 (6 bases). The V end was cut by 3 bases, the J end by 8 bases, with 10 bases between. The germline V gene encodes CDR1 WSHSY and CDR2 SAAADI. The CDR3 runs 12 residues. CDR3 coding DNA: TGCGCCAGCAGTGAACAGGGCTACGGCTACACCTTC. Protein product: CASSEQGYGYTF.

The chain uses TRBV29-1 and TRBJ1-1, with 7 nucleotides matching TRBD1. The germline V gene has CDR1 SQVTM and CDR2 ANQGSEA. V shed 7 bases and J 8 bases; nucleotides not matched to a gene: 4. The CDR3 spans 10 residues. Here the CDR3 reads CSGGQEEAFF. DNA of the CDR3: TGCAGCGGCGGACAGGAAGAAGCTTTCTTT.

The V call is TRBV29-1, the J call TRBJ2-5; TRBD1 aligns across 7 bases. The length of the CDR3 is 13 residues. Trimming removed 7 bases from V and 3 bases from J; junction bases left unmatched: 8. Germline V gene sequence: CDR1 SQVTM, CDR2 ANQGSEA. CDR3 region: CSARGGQKETQYF. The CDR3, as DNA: TGCAGCGCCCGAGGGGGACAGAAAGAGACCCAGTACTTC.

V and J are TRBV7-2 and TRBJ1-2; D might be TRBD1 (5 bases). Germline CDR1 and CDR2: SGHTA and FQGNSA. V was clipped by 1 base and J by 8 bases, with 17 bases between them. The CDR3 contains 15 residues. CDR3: CASSLGGVGSQGYTF. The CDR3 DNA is TGTGCCAGCAGCTTAGGGGGGGTGGGCAGCCAAGGCTACACCTTC.

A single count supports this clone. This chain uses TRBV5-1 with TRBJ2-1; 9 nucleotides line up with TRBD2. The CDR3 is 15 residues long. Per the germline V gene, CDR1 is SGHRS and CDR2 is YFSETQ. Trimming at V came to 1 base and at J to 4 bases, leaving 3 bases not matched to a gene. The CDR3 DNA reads TGCGCCAGCAGCTTGACTAGCGGGTCTTACAATGAGCAGTTCTTC. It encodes CASSLTSGSYNEQFF.

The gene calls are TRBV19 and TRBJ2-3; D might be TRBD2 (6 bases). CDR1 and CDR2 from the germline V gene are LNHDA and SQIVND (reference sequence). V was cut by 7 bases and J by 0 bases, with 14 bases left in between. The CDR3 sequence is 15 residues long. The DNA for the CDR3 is TGTGCCAGTAACCCGTCGGGGACTAGCACAGATACGCAGTATTTT. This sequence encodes CASNPSGTSTDTQYF.

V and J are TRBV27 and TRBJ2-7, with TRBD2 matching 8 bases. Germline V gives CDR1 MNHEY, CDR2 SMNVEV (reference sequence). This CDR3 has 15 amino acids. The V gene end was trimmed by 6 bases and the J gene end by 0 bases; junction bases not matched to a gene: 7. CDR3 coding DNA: TGTGCCAGCAGCGAGTCGGGAGGGCCCTCCTACGAGCAGTACTTC. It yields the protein CASSESGGPSYEQYF.

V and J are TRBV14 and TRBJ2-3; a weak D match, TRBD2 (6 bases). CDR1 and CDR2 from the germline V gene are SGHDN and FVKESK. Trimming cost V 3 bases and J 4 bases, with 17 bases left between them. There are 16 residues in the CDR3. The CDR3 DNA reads TGTGCCAGCAGCCAGGGGGGACTCCCCGGTTCAGATACGCAGTATTTT. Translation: CASSQGGLPGSDTQYF.

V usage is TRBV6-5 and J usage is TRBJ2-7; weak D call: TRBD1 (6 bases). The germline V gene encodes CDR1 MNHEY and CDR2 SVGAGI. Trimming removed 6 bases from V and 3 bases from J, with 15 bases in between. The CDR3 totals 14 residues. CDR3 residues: CASSPTGSNYEQYF. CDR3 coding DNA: TGTGCCAGCAGCCCCACAGGGAGCAACTACGAGCAGTACTTC.

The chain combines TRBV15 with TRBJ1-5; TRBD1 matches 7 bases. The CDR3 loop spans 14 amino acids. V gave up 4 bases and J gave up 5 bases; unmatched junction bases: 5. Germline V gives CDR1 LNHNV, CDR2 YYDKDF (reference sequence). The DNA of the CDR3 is TGTGCCACCAGCATGACAGGGCCCCATCAGCCCCAGCATTTT. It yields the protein CATSMTGPHQPQHF.

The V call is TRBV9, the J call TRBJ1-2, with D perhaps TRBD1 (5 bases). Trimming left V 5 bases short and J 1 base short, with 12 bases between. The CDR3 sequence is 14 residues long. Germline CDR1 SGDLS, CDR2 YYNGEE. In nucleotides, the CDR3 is TGTGCCAGCAGTCGGACAACCAATAACTATGGCTACACCTTC. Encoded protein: CASSRTTNNYGYTF.

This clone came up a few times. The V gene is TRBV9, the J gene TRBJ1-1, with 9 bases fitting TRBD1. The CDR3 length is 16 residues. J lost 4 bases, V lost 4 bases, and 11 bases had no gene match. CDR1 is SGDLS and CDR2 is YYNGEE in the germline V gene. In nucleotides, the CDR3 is TGTGCCAGCAGCCCTCCTGGACAGGGGTCGGCCACTGAAGCTTTCTTT. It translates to CASSPPGQGSATEAFF.

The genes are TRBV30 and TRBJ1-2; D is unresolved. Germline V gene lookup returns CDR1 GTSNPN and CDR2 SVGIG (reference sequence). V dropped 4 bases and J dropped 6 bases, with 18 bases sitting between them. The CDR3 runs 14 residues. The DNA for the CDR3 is TGTGCCTGGACCCGCCCGGGCAGGACGGATGGCTACACCTTC. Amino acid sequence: CAWTRPGRTDGYTF. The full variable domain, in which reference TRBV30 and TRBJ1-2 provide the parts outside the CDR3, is SQTIHQWPATLVQPVGSPLSLECTVEGTSNPNLYWYRQAAGRGLQLLFYSVGIGQISSEVPQNLSASRPQDRQFILSSKKLLLSDSGFYLCAWTRPGRTDGYTFGSGTRLTVV.

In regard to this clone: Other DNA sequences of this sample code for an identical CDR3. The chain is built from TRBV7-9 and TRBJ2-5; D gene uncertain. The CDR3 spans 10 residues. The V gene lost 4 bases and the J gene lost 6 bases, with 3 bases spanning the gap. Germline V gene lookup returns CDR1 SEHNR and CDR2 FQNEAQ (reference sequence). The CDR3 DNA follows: TGTGCCAGCAGCTCGCAGACCCAGTACTTC. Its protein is CASSSQTQYF.

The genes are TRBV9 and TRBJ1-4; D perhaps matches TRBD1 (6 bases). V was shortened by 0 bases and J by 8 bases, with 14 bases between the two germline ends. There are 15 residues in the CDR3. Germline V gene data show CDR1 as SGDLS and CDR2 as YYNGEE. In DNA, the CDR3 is TGTGCCAGCAGCGTAGCTGGGGGGGACACCGAAAAACTGTTTTTT. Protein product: CASSVAGGDTEKLFF.

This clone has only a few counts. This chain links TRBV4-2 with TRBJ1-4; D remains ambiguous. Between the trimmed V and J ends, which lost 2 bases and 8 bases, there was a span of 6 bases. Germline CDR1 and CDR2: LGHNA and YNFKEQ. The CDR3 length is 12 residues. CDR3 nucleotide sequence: TGTGCCAGCAGCCAATTATCCGAAAAACTGTTTTTT. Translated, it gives CASSQLSEKLFF.

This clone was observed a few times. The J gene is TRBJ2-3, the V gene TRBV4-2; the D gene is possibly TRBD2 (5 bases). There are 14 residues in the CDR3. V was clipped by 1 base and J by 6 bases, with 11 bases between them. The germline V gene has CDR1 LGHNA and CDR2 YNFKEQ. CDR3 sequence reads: CASSQGPWEDTQYF. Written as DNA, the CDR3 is TGTGCCAGCAGCCAAGGCCCTTGGGAGGATACGCAGTATTTT.

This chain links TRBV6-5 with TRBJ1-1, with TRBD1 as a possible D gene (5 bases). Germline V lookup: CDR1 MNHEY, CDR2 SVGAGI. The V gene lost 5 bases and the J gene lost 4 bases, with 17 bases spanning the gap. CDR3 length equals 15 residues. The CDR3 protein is CASSRPLGVGTEAFF. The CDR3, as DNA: TGTGCCAGCAGTCGTCCTTTGGGGGTGGGCACTGAAGCTTTCTTT.

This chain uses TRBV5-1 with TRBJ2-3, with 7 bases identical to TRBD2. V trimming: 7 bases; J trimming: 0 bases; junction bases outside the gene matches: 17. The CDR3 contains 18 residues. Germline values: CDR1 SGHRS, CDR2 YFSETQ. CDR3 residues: CASGPRRDYPMSTDTQYF. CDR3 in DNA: TGCGCCAGCGGACCCCGCAGGGACTACCCGATGAGCACAGATACGCAGTATTTT.

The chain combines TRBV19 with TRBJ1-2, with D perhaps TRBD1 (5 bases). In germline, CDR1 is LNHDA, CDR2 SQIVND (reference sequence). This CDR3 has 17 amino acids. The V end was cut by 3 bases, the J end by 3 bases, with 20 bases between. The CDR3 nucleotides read TGTGCCAGTAGTATTGGGCAGGGCTTCCGCAGGGACTATGGCTACACCTTC. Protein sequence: CASSIGQGFRRDYGYTF.

The CDR3, as DNA: TGTGCCAGCAAGAGCGATGTGGCCGAGCAGTACTTC. Translation gives CASKSDVAEQYF. This chain uses TRBV2 with TRBJ2-7; no firm D call. Germline CDR1 reads SNHLY; CDR2 reads FYNNEI. Trimming stripped 7 bases from V and 6 bases from J, with 13 bases between. The CDR3 is 12 residues long.

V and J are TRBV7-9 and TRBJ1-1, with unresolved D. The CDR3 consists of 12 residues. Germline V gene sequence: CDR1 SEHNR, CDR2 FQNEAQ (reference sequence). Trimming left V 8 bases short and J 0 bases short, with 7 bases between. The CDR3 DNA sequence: TGTGCCAGCCGGCGGATGAACACTGAAGCTTTCTTT. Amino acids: CASRRMNTEAFF.

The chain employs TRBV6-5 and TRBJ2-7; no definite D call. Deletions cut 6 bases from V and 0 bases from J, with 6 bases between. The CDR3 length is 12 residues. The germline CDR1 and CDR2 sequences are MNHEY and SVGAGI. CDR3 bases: TGTGCCAGCAGGGACGGCTCCTACGAGCAGTACTTC. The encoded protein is CASRDGSYEQYF.

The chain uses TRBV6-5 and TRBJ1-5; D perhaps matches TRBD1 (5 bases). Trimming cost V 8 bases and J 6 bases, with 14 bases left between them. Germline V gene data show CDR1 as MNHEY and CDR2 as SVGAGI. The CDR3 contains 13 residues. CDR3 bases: TGTGCCAGCGGACACCGTTTTAGTCAGCCCCAGCATTTT. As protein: CASGHRFSQPQHF.

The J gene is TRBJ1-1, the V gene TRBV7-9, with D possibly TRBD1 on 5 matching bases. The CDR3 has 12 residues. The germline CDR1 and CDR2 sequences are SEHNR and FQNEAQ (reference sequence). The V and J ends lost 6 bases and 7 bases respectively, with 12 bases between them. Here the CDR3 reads CASSRSRDEAFF. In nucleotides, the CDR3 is TGTGCCAGCAGTAGGTCCAGGGATGAAGCTTTCTTT.

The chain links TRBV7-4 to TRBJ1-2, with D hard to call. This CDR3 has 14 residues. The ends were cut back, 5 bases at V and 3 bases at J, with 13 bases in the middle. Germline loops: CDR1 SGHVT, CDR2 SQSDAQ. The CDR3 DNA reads TGTGCCAGCAGCCTCGCCCGCACCCACTATGGCTACACCTTC. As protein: CASSLARTHYGYTF.

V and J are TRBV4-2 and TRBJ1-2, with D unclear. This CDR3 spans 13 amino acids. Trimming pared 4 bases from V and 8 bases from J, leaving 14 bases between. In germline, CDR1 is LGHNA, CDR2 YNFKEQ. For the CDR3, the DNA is TGTGCCAGCAGCCCTGCTCGCGAACCGGGCTACACCTTC. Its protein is CASSPAREPGYTF.